What follows are 32 T cell receptor beta chains derived from one specimen sequenced in a study of blood T cells in healthy people across ages. Primers used in a second PCR of roughly 6 to 12 cycles were a sample-barcoded 5' primer and a J-beta primer mix. TCRdb re-derived calls from the 5' RACE reads in MiXCR, one entry per CDR3 protein. Among under 2,000,000 distinct CDR3 sequences listed, 49% were seen once. The sequencing sample was made of blood. The receptor source for this set is a woman between 40 and 50 years old in good health.

This clonotype was found a few times. Mismatch with germline at one junction end may stem from a read error. The J gene is TRBJ2-1, the V gene TRBV4-1; 9 nucleotides match TRBD1. The germline gives CDR1 MGHRA, CDR2 YSYEKL. The CDR3 is made up of 14 amino acids. The CDR3 loop reads CATRDREGDNEQFF. The CDR3 DNA sequence: TGCGCCACTAGGGACAGGGAGGGGGACAATGAGCAGTTTTTC.

This chain connects TRBV24-1 to TRBJ1-2, with D unresolved. This CDR3 has 12 amino acids. Between the trimmed V and J ends, which lost 5 bases and 4 bases, there was a span of 7 bases. Germline values: CDR1 KGHDR, CDR2 SFDVKD. CDR3 nucleotides: TGTGCCACCAGTGCAGGTCCCTATGGCTACACCTTC. Translating it yields CATSAGPYGYTF.

J is TRBJ1-2 and V is TRBV28; D unclear. Per the germline V gene, CDR1 is MDHEN and CDR2 is SYDVKM. V gave up 6 bases and J gave up 3 bases, with 11 bases separating them. This CDR3 region has 13 residues. The CDR3 region has the DNA TGTGCCAGCAGCCAGAGCCAACACTATGGCTACACCTTC. This gives the protein CASSQSQHYGYTF.

This chain links TRBV24-1 with TRBJ2-5; D remains unclear. Germline V gene sequence: CDR1 KGHDR, CDR2 SFDVKD. Trimming took off 3 bases at V and 5 bases at J, with 6 bases between the two ends. CDR3 length: 12 residues. The DNA of the CDR3 is TGTGCCACCAGTGATGGTTATGAGACCCAGTACTTC. This sequence encodes CATSDGYETQYF.

The chain recombines TRBV6-2 or TRBV6-3 with TRBJ2-1, with 8 bases lining up with TRBD2. The V gene's germline CDR1 is MNHEY and CDR2 SVGEGT. With V trimmed by 4 bases and J by 8 bases, 13 bases remained unmatched. There are 16 residues in the CDR3. This chain's CDR3 is CASSSVYALAGHEQFF. In DNA form, the CDR3 reads TGTGCCAGCAGTTCCGTCTATGCTCTAGCGGGCCATGAGCAGTTCTTC.

This clonotype was seen a handful of times. The chain joins TRBV6-5 to TRBJ2-4; tentatively, D is TRBD2 (6 bases). Trimming took 1 base from V and 9 from J, leaving 16 bases between them. This CDR3 spans 15 amino acids. Germline assignment: CDR1 MNHEY and CDR2 SVGAGI. CDR3 sequence (DNA): TGTGCCAGCAGTTACTTACCAGGGAGGCCGGGCATTCAGTACTTC. This codes for CASSYLPGRPGIQYF.

The table lists this clonotype with a few counts. The chain couples TRBV27 to TRBJ2-1; 11 nucleotides match TRBD1. Germline V gene sequence: CDR1 MNHEY, CDR2 SMNVEV (reference sequence). This CDR3 is 15 amino acids long. V shed 7 bases, J shed 7 bases, and the junction held 9 bases outside the gene matches. The CDR3: CASTRTGGAGNEQFF. CDR3 coding DNA: TGTGCCAGCACTCGGACAGGGGGCGCGGGGAATGAGCAGTTCTTC.

This clonotype has just a few counts. This chain uses TRBV28 with TRBJ1-5; TRBD1 matches at 7 bases. With 2 bases clipped from V and 6 bases from J, the junction kept 4 bases outside the gene matches. The CDR3 is 14 residues long. In germline, CDR1 is MDHEN, CDR2 SYDVKM. The CDR3 reads CASSLTGVGQPQHF. For the CDR3, the DNA is TGTGCCAGCAGTTTAACAGGGGTGGGTCAGCCCCAGCATTTT. The full variable domain, its missing parts supplied by reference TRBV28 and TRBJ1-5, is DVKVTQSSRYLVKRTGEKVFLECVQDMDHENMFWYRQDPGLGLRLIYFSYDVKMKEKGDIPEGYSVSREKKERFSLILESASTNQTSMYLCASSLTGVGQPQHFGDGTRLSIL.

The chain uses TRBV6-2 or TRBV6-3 and TRBJ2-1, with TRBD1 as a possible D gene (5 bases). This CDR3 is built from 13 residues. The V gene lost 7 bases and the J gene lost 8 bases, with 15 bases spanning the gap. Germline V gives CDR1 MNHEY, CDR2 SVGEGT. The CDR3 loop is CASIQDKGYEQFF. The CDR3 DNA is TGTGCCAGCATCCAAGACAAGGGGTATGAGCAGTTCTTC.

There are a few counts of this clonotype. This chain uses TRBV3-1 with TRBJ2-3, with TRBD1 matching 9 bases. CDR3 length: 16 amino acids. Germline CDR1 reads LGHDT; CDR2 reads YNNKEL (reference sequence). J lost 0 bases, V lost 2 bases, and 3 bases had no gene match. CDR3 sequence reads: CASSQRDRASTDTQYF. Written as DNA, the CDR3 is TGTGCCAGCAGCCAACGGGACAGGGCTAGCACAGATACGCAGTATTTT.

This clonotype was observed a few times. The chain has TRBV15 and TRBJ2-1, with a tentative D call TRBD2 (6 bases). CDR1 is LNHNV and CDR2 is YYDKDF in the germline V gene (reference sequence). This CDR3 is built from 19 residues. Trimming stripped 1 base from V and 1 base from J, with 20 bases between. The CDR3 loop is CATSRAPTSRDSSYNEQFF. The CDR3 bases are TGTGCCACCAGCAGAGCTCCCACCTCCCGGGACTCTTCCTACAATGAGCAGTTCTTC.

The chain carries TRBV2 and TRBJ2-5, with 8 nucleotides matching TRBD1. The CDR3 is 15 amino acids. Germline lookup yields CDR1 SNHLY and CDR2 FYNNEI. The trim removed 6 bases at V and 4 bases at J, leaving 10 bases unmatched. The CDR3 here is CASRGQGIEGETQYF. The CDR3 DNA reads TGTGCCAGCAGAGGACAGGGAATAGAAGGAGAGACCCAGTACTTC.

The chain combines TRBV12-3 or TRBV12-4 with TRBJ2-7; D not resolved. The J call is in doubt because the DNA end fits TRBJ2-5 better. This CDR3 has 14 residues. The CDR3 DNA reads as TGTGCCAGCAGTGTGAATGGCGGATTAGGGACCCAGTACTTC. Translation gives CASSVNGGLGTQYF.

The V gene is TRBV3-1, the J gene TRBJ2-1; TRBD2 might be the D (5 bases). This CDR3 contains 15 residues. The germline V gene encodes CDR1 LGHDT and CDR2 YNNKEL (reference sequence). Trimming shortened V by 5 bases and J by 4 bases, and 15 bases separated the two germline ends. The CDR3 region has the DNA TGTGCCAGCAGCTCTGGACGGGAACTATACAATGAGCAGTTCTTC. The encoded protein is CASSSGRELYNEQFF.

V and J are TRBV5-5 and TRBJ1-2; 7 bases are a match to TRBD1. CDR1 is SGHKS and CDR2 is YYEKEE in the germline V gene (reference sequence). The ends lost 2 bases at V and 3 bases at J; junction bases unmatched: 4. This CDR3 comprises 14 residues. The CDR3 here is CASSFQGGYYGYTF. DNA for the CDR3: TGTGCCAGCAGCTTTCAGGGGGGTTACTATGGCTACACCTTC.

This clonotype was detected many times. This chain joins TRBV29-1 and TRBJ2-5; tentative D call: TRBD1 (5 bases). Germline CDR1 and CDR2: SQVTM and ANQGSEA. The CDR3 contains 14 residues. Trimming removed 1 base from V and 1 base from J, with 10 bases in between. CDR3 region: CSVEGGRGQETQYF. The CDR3, as DNA: TGCAGCGTTGAAGGGGGAAGGGGCCAAGAGACCCAGTACTTC.

The V and J genes are TRBV28 and TRBJ1-6, with D possibly TRBD1 on 6 matching bases. Germline CDR1 reads MDHEN; CDR2 reads SYDVKM. The CDR3 has 16 residues. Trimming took off 5 bases at V and 5 bases at J, with 16 bases between the two ends. DNA of the CDR3: TGTGCCAGCAGTCCTCGCCTACAGGGTAATAATTCACCCCTCCACTTT. Amino acids: CASSPRLQGNNSPLHF. The full variable domain, completed using reference TRBV28 and TRBJ1-6, is DVKVTQSSRYLVKRTGEKVFLECVQDMDHENMFWYRQDPGLGLRLIYFSYDVKMKEKGDIPEGYSVSREKKERFSLILESASTNQTSMYLCASSPRLQGNNSPLHFGNGTRLTVT.

The rearrangement joins TRBV27 to TRBJ1-1; D gene ambiguous. Germline values: CDR1 MNHEY, CDR2 SMNVEV (reference sequence). V lost 5 bases to trimming and J lost 4 bases, with 17 bases between them. CDR3 size: 15 residues. The CDR3 sequence: CASSLLADRGTEAFF. CDR3 bases: TGTGCCAGCAGTCTCCTCGCGGACCGGGGCACTGAAGCTTTCTTT.

The chain employs TRBV29-1 and TRBJ2-3; 9 positions agree with TRBD2. CDR1 and CDR2 from the germline V gene are SQVTM and ANQGSEA. CDR3 length: 14 amino acids. The V and J ends lost 2 bases and 6 bases, in that order; junction bases with no gene match: 6. CDR3 nucleotide sequence: TGCAGCGTTGAAAAAGCGGGGGGTCGGGATACGCAGTATTTT. This encodes CSVEKAGGRDTQYF.

The CDR3 protein is CASSWPMYQETQYF. The CDR3 DNA reads TGTGCCAGCAGTTGGCCGATGTACCAAGAGACCCAGTACTTC. The chain is built from TRBV6-2 or TRBV6-3 and TRBJ2-5, with D unresolved. The germline gives CDR1 MNHEY, CDR2 SVGEGT. V was clipped by 4 bases and J by 0 bases, with 9 bases between them. The CDR3 length is 14 residues.

This chain connects TRBV20-1 to TRBJ2-1, with a weak D call TRBD1 (6 bases). The CDR3 totals 14 residues. From germline, CDR1 is DFQATT and CDR2 SNEGSKA (reference sequence). V lost 4 bases and J 0 bases, leaving 10 bases between the germline ends. As DNA, the CDR3 is TGCAGTGCTAAGGACAGTAGCTCCTACAATGAGCAGTTCTTC. The encoded protein is CSAKDSSSYNEQFF.

This clonotype was picked up a small number of times. The chain couples TRBV28 to TRBJ2-1; TRBD1 aligns across 10 bases. Germline CDR1 MDHEN, CDR2 SYDVKM. The CDR3 spans 16 residues. V shed 5 bases, J shed 5 bases, and the junction held 9 bases outside the gene matches. In DNA, the CDR3 is TGTGCCAGCAGTCCGTATCCCGGGACAGGGGACAATGAGCAGTTCTTC. It encodes CASSPYPGTGDNEQFF.

Here the CDR3 reads CASSPTKTGLPGELFF. The CDR3, as DNA: TGTGCCAGCAGCCCCACTAAGACAGGCCTCCCCGGGGAGCTGTTTTTT. V and J are TRBV5-5 and TRBJ2-2; D might be TRBD1 (6 bases). Germline V gene sequence: CDR1 SGHKS, CDR2 YYEKEE (reference sequence). The CDR3 runs to 16 residues. The V end was cut by 4 bases, the J end by 6 bases, with 19 bases between. Variable domain in full (rest from reference TRBV5-5 and TRBJ2-2): DAGVTQSPTHLIKTRGQQVTLRCSPISGHKSVSWYQQVLGQGPQFIFQYYEKEERGRGNFPDRFSARQFPNYSSELNVNALLLGDSALYLCASSPTKTGLPGELFFGEGSRLTVL.

This clonotype occurred a few times. The gene calls are TRBV5-1 and TRBJ2-7, with 7 bases identical to TRBD1. The V and J ends lost 4 bases and 0 bases, in that order; junction bases with no gene match: 7. The CDR3 extends over 15 amino acids. The germline gives CDR1 SGHRS, CDR2 YFSETQ. DNA of the CDR3: TGCGCCAGCAGCATCGGGACAGTAAGCTCCTACGAGCAGTACTTC. Amino acid sequence: CASSIGTVSSYEQYF.

This chain links TRBV6-6 with TRBJ1-4, with 8 bases matching TRBD1. The V segment lost 4 bases and the J segment 6 bases; nucleotides outside the gene matches: 7. Germline values: CDR1 MNHNY, CDR2 SVGAGI (reference sequence). The CDR3 runs 15 residues. CDR3 sequence reads: CASSSRTGTDEKLFF. Here the CDR3 DNA reads TGTGCCAGCAGTTCGAGGACAGGGACAGATGAAAAACTGTTTTTT.

V gene TRBV6-1 combines with J gene TRBJ2-3; the D call may be TRBD1 or TRBD2 (5 bases each). V dropped 6 bases and J dropped 4 bases, with 32 bases sitting between them. Germline lookup yields CDR1 MNHNS and CDR2 SASEGT. The CDR3 covers 20 residues. The CDR3 protein is CASSLLKPDGLRGTADTQYF. In nucleotides, the CDR3 is TGTGCCAGCAGCCTGTTGAAGCCCGACGGACTGAGGGGCACGGCAGATACGCAGTATTTT.

The chain couples TRBV20-1 to TRBJ2-7, with D perhaps matching TRBD2 (6 bases). The V and J ends lost 0 bases and 2 bases respectively, with 11 bases between them. This CDR3 has 14 amino acids. CDR1 is DFQATT, CDR2 SNEGSKA, per germline (reference sequence). The CDR3 here is CSAREEGRPYEQYF. The CDR3 nucleotides are TGCAGTGCTAGAGAGGAGGGGCGCCCCTACGAGCAGTACTTC.

CDR3 in amino acids: CASSFPQGQGNIQYF. The CDR3 nucleotides are TGTGCCAGCAGTTTCCCCCAAGGGCAGGGTAACATTCAGTACTTC. The chain joins TRBV28 to TRBJ2-4, with TRBD1 as a possible D gene (5 bases). The CDR3 runs to 15 residues. Trimming cost V 3 bases and J 7 bases, with 16 bases left between them. Looked up from germline, CDR1 is MDHEN and CDR2 is SYDVKM.

This chain connects TRBV28 to TRBJ2-5, with 8 bases identical to TRBD1. This CDR3 is 15 amino acids long. Trimming at V came to 6 bases and at J to 5 bases, leaving 11 bases not matched to a gene. The V gene's germline CDR1 is MDHEN and CDR2 SYDVKM. The CDR3 region is CASRLDRAMWETQYF. CDR3 DNA sequence: TGTGCCAGCAGGCTGGACAGGGCGATGTGGGAGACCCAGTACTTC.

This clonotype was seen repeatedly, ten times or more. This chain uses TRBV4-3 with TRBJ2-1; D call uncertain. Germline CDR1 reads LGHNA; CDR2 reads YSLEER. Trimming cost V 1 base and J 10 bases, with 20 bases left between them. The CDR3 sequence is 16 residues long. The CDR3 DNA follows: TGCGCCAGCAGCCAAGTGGGCAGCTCAAACTCCAAGGAGCAGTTCTTC. Residues: CASSQVGSSNSKEQFF.

This rearrangement joins TRBV28 to TRBJ2-5, with a weak D call TRBD2 (6 bases). The CDR3 sequence is 15 residues long. Germline values: CDR1 MDHEN, CDR2 SYDVKM. The V end lost 8 bases, the J end lost 5 bases, and 21 bases lay between the germline ends. CDR3 coding DNA: TGTGCCAGCGTATTAGGCCGGAGGGGTGGGGAGACCCAGTACTTC. It encodes CASVLGRRGGETQYF.

V usage is TRBV5-1 and J usage is TRBJ2-5; perhaps TRBD2 as D (6 bases). The germline V gene encodes CDR1 SGHRS and CDR2 YFSETQ. The CDR3 consists of 15 residues. V was trimmed by 7 bases and J by 11 bases, leaving 27 bases between them. CDR3 coding DNA: TGCGCCAGCTTTACTAGCTTTGGGAACTACAATGAGCAGTACTTC. It is translated as CASFTSFGNYNEQYF.